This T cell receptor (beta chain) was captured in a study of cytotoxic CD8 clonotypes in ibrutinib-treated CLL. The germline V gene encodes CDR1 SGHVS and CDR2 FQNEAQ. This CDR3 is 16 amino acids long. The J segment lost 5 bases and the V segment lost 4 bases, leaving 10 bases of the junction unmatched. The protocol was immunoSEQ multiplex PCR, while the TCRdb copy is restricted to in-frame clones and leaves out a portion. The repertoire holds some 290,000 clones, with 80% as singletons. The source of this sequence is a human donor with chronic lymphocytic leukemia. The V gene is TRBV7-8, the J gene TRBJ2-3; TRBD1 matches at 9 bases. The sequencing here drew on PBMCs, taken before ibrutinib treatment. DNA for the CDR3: TGTGCCAGCAGCTATGTAAACAGGGGGCTCGAAGATACGCAGTATTTT. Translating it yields CASSYVNRGLEDTQYF.